This entry concerns a single TCR beta chain. Its antigen is as yet unknown. This sample is drawn from a study of T cells in narcolepsy. Study context: Enrolled donors included narcolepsy type 1 or type 2 patients and healthy controls.

Trimming removed 3 bases from V and 5 bases from J; junction bases left unmatched: 10. Germline V gene sequence: CDR1 SGHKS, CDR2 YYEKEE (reference sequence). This CDR3 has 15 amino acids. General study results and limits: Reportedly, autoreactive clonotypes were serially detected in patients' blood but not controls'. Comparing one patient's CSF and blood CD4+ clonotypes highlighted HCRT- and TRIB2-specific autoreactive clonotypes.

Data came from immunoSEQ multiplex PCR; TCRdb stores just in-frame clones and leaves some out. The data contain about 3,400 clones, around 62% of them seen just once; the ten biggest clones take up around 60%. Sample: CD45RA- memory CD8+ T cells from PBMCs. V gene TRBV5-5 combines with J gene TRBJ2-7; 8 nucleotides match TRBD1. The sequence was obtained from a human donor with narcolepsy. The CDR3 DNA reads TGTGCCAGCAGCTGGACAGGGAATAATATCCACGAGCAGTACTTC. The encoded protein is CASSWTGNNIHEQYF.